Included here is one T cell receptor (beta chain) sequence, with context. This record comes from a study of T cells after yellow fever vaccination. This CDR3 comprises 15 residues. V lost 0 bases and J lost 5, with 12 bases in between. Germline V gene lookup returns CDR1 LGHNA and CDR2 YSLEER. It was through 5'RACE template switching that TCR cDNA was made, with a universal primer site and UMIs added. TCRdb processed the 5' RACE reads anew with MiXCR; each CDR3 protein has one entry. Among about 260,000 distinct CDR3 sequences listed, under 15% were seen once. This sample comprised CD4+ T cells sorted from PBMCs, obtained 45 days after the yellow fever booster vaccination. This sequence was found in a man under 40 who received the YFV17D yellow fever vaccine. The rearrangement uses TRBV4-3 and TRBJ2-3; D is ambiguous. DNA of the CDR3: TGCGCCAGCAGCCAAGACTACCGAGCACAAGATACGCAGTATTTT. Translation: CASSQDYRAQDTQYF.